A selection of T cell receptor beta chains follows, all from one sample in a study of cytomegalovirus exposure and HLA in healthy donors. Produced via immunoSEQ multiplex PCR; TCRdb's table is partial and in-frame only. The table records about 55,000 clones, approximately 80% of them present only once. The sample consisted of PBMCs. Receptors originate from a female donor in good health and CMV-seronegative. CDR3s include the opening cysteine and the closing phenylalanine or tryptophan. D genes are given only for firm matches. Clone size is shown for a subset of rows, as once, few, many or a class of expanded clone.

>.|TRBV5-8|.|TRBJ2-7
CASSLATGSKSYEQYF
TGTGCCAGCAGCTTGGCCACGGGGTCCAAGTCCTACGAGCAGTACTTC
>.|TRBV5-6|TRBD1|TRBJ2-1
CASSTDRSSSYNEQFF
TGTGCCAGCAGCACGGACAGGTCCAGCTCCTACAATGAGCAGTTCTTC
>.|TRBV5-8|TRBD1|TRBJ2-7
CASSPLSAWTGGLGEQYF
TGTGCCAGCAGCCCTTTAAGCGCTTGGACAGGGGGGCTTGGCGAGCAGTACTTC
>.|TRBV19|TRBD2|TRBJ2-1
CASSIRSGDYNEQFF
TGTGCCAGTAGCATTAGAAGCGGGGACTACAATGAGCAGTTCTTC
>.|TRBV7-9|.|TRBJ1-3
CASSPPGGLSRNTIYF
TGTGCCAGCAGCCCCCCCGGGGGGTTGTCAAGAAACACCATATATTTT
>few|TRBV2|.|TRBJ1-5
CASSEARVGNQPQHF
TGTGCCAGCAGTGAAGCGAGGGTCGGAAATCAGCCCCAGCATTTT
>.|TRBV19|TRBD2|TRBJ2-3
CASSSSGGTDTQYF
TGTGCCAGTAGTAGTAGCGGGGGCACAGATACGCAGTATTTT
>.|TRBV7-2|TRBD1|TRBJ2-3
CASSLAAGGPNTDTQYF
TGTGCCAGCAGCTTAGCGGCAGGGGGCCCCAACACAGATACGCAGTATTTT
>.|TRBV18|TRBD1|TRBJ1-5
CASSPGQLNQPQHF
TGTGCCAGCTCACCGGGACAGCTCAATCAGCCCCAGCATTTT
>.|TRBV9|.|TRBJ2-3
CASSVGGLVGDTQYF
TGTGCCAGCAGCGTAGGGGGCCTAGTGGGAGATACGCAGTATTTT
>.|TRBV18|.|TRBJ1-3
CASSPVGPESSGNTIYF
TGTGCCAGCTCACCAGTGGGGCCGGAGAGTTCTGGAAACACCATATATTTT
>.|TRBV2|.|TRBJ1-2
CASRPWGQAHGYTF
TGTGCCAGCAGGCCTTGGGGGCAGGCTCATGGCTACACCTTC
>.|TRBV6-5|TRBD1|TRBJ1-1
CASSHRGGNTEAFF
TGTGCCAGCAGTCACAGGGGGGGGAACACTGAAGCTTTCTTT
>.|TRBV5-4|.|TRBJ1-4
CASSPSAGANEKLFF
TGTGCCAGCAGCCCCTCGGCAGGGGCTAATGAAAAACTGTTTTTT
>few|TRBV15|TRBD2|TRBJ2-5
CATSRFRTSGGAGETQYF
TGTGCCACCAGCAGGTTTCGGACTAGCGGGGGGGCGGGGGAGACCCAGTACTTC
>.|TRBV6-5|TRBD1|TRBJ1-6
CASSYSTGYNSPLHF
TGTGCCAGCAGTTACTCGACAGGGTATAATTCACCCCTCCACTTT
>.|TRBV11-2|TRBD1|TRBJ2-7
CASIGDSTYEQYF
TGTGCCAGCATCGGGGACAGCACCTACGAGCAGTACTTC
>.|TRBV6-5|.|TRBJ2-1
CASSRPGLQNNEQFF
TGTGCCAGCAGTCGCCCCGGACTACAAAACAATGAGCAGTTCTTC
>.|TRBV5-4|.|TRBJ2-5
CASSLVSQETQYF
TGTGCCAGCAGCTTGGTCAGTCAAGAGACCCAGTACTTC
>.|TRBV7-6|.|TRBJ2-1
CASSKTGGQYNEQFF
TGTGCCAGCAGTAAAACCGGGGGGCAGTACAATGAGCAGTTCTTC
>once|TRBV18|TRBD1|TRBJ1-6
CASSLPGGANSPLHF
TGTGCCAGCTCACTGCCAGGGGGCGCGAATTCACCCCTCCACTTT
>.|TRBV4-2|.|TRBJ1-5
CASSTSGLGQPQHF
TGTGCCAGCAGTACCTCAGGGCTGGGACAGCCCCAGCATTTT
>.|TRBV10-3|.|TRBJ1-5
CAISELGGSSNQPQHF
TGTGCCATCAGTGAGTTGGGGGGATCCAGCAATCAGCCCCAGCATTTT
>.|TRBV7-2|TRBD2|TRBJ2-7
CASSLQFVAGDPYEQYF
TGTGCCAGCAGCTTACAATTCGTAGCGGGGGACCCCTACGAGCAGTACTTC
>.|TRBV9|TRBD2|TRBJ2-1
CASSPRTSGGLYNEQFF
TGTGCCAGCAGCCCGAGGACTAGCGGGGGTTTGTACAATGAGCAGTTCTTC
>.|TRBV30|TRBD2|TRBJ2-7
CAWSVFGGGPYEQYF
TGTGCCTGGAGTGTATTTGGCGGGGGGCCCTACGAGCAGTACTTC
>.|TRBV13|.|TRBJ2-7
CASSGVGEQCF
TGTGCCAGCAGCGGTGTCGGGGAGCAGTGCTTC
>.|TRBV6-1|.|TRBJ1-2
CASTKGRSPGGYTF
TGTGCCAGCACCAAGGGCAGGTCCCCGGGGGGCTACACCTTC
>.|TRBV5-8|.|TRBJ1-5
CASSSSYTGVPQSAQHF
TGTGCCAGCAGCTCTTCCTATACAGGTGTTCCCCAATCAGCCCAGCATTTT
>.|TRBV5-4|.|TRBJ2-2
CANHPAGTHTGELFF
TGTGCCAACCATCCGGCGGGGACTCACACCGGGGAGCTGTTTTTT
>once|TRBV5-6|.|TRBJ2-7
CASSFARSYEQYF
TGTGCCAGCAGCTTTGCCAGATCCTACGAGCAGTACTTC
>.|TRBV2|.|TRBJ2-5
CASSRRGVGETQYF
TGTGCCAGCAGTCGCAGGGGGGTTGGAGAGACCCAGTACTTC
>.|TRBV15|.|TRBJ1-6
CATSRDQSRNSPLHF
TGTGCCACCAGCAGAGATCAGAGCAGGAATTCACCCCTCCACTTT
>.|TRBV30|.|TRBJ1-5
CAWSMGGGQPQHF
TGTGCCTGGAGTATGGGGGGGGGTCAGCCCCAGCATTTT
>.|TRBV30|.|TRBJ1-4
CAWSRRSSAGKLFF
TGTGCCTGGAGTCGAAGGTCCTCAGCGGGAAAACTGTTTTTT
>.|TRBV5-1|.|TRBJ1-1
CASSLSSREVTEAFF
TGCGCCAGCAGCTTGAGTAGTCGGGAGGTGACTGAAGCTTTCTTT
>.|TRBV6-6|.|TRBJ2-7
CASSYELSYEQYF
TGTGCCAGCAGTTACGAACTGAGCTACGAGCAGTACTTC
>.|TRBV7-7|.|TRBJ2-2
CASSLGQNTGELFF
TGTGCTAGCAGCTTAGGGCAGAACACCGGGGAGCTGTTTTTT
>.|TRBV5-1|TRBD1|TRBJ2-5
CASSPGQGEETQYF
TGCGCCAGCAGCCCGGGACAGGGAGAAGAGACCCAGTACTTC
>.|TRBV2|.|TRBJ1-3
CASSVETGGNTIYF
TGTGCCAGCAGTGTGGAGACTGGTGGAAACACCATATATTTT
>once|TRBV5-1|.|TRBJ2-7
CATGPGRGEQYF
TGCGCCACCGGACCCGGACGGGGCGAGCAGTACTTC
>.|TRBV7-2|TRBD1|TRBJ1-4
CASSTGGSGEKLFF
TGTGCCAGCAGCACAGGGGGCAGTGGGGAAAAACTGTTTTTT
>.|TRBV5-1|TRBD1|TRBJ1-1
CASSGTGVNTEAFF
TGCGCCAGCAGCGGGACAGGGGTGAACACTGAAGCTTTCTTT
>.|TRBV27|.|TRBJ2-3
CASRNRGGYSTDTQYF
TGTGCCAGCCGCAACAGGGGGGGTTATAGCACAGATACGCAGTATTTT
>.|TRBV6-5|TRBD1|TRBJ1-2
CASSYRPGQGHGYTF
TGTGCCAGCAGTTACCGGCCGGGACAGGGACATGGCTACACCTTC
>.|TRBV5-8|.|TRBJ1-1
CASSRGSRGGVWGTEAFF
TGTGCCAGCAGCAGGGGAAGCAGGGGAGGGGTGTGGGGCACTGAAGCTTTCTTT
>.|TRBV21-1|.|TRBJ1-1
CASSKEEDEGNTEAFF
TGTGCCAGCAGCAAAGAAGAAGACGAGGGGAACACTGAAGCTTTCTTT
>.|TRBV5-6|.|TRBJ1-5
CASSLGQVNQPQHF
TGTGCCAGCAGCTTGGGACAGGTCAATCAGCCCCAGCATTTT
>.|TRBV11-3|.|TRBJ1-5
CASSLLSGHPRPNQPQHF
TGTGCCAGCAGCTTATTGAGTGGACACCCCAGACCCAATCAGCCCCAGCATTTT
>few|TRBV5-1|.|TRBJ1-3
CASSLKPNSGNTIYF
TGCGCCAGCAGCTTGAAGCCAAACTCTGGAAACACCATATATTTT
>.|TRBV13|.|TRBJ1-6
CASSLAGVWDSPLHF
TGTGCCAGCAGCTTAGCGGGGGTATGGGATTCACCCCTCCACTTT
>few|TRBV5-1|.|TRBJ1-1
CASSLVGGGTEAFF
TGCGCCAGCAGCTTGGTTGGGGGGGGAACTGAAGCTTTCTTT
>.|TRBV7-9|TRBD2|TRBJ2-3
CATSGGNTDTQYF
TGTGCCACTAGCGGGGGGAACACAGATACGCAGTATTTT
>.|TRBV9|TRBD1|TRBJ1-4
CASSVFPVQGTDEKLFF
TGTGCCAGCAGCGTCTTCCCTGTACAGGGGACGGATGAAAAACTGTTTTTT